These T cell receptor beta chains were read from a single sample in a study of blood T cell repertoires in COVID-19. Generated by immunoSEQ multiplex PCR, the TCRdb table keeps only in-frame clones and is missing some. The sample lists a few hundred thousand clones; 80% to 90% were seen once. The sequencing sample was made of peripheral blood. The source is a human donor in a cohort sampled during active COVID-19. Each CDR3 is given with its conserved first and last residue. D genes are given only for firm matches. Clone size is stated in some rows and not others, as once, few, many or a class when expanded.

abundance: .
j_gene: TRBJ1-1
d_gene: .
v_gene: TRBV25-1
len: 13
CDR3aa: CASSYPDRTEAFF
CDR3nt: TGTGCCAGCAGTTACCCCGACAGGACTGAAGCTTTCTTT

abundance: .
j_gene: TRBJ2-3
d_gene: TRBD2
v_gene: TRBV5-1
len: 17
CDR3aa: CASSSSSSGFSTDTQYF
CDR3nt: TGCGCCAGCAGCTCATCCTCTAGCGGATTTAGCACAGATACGCAGTATTTT

abundance: .
j_gene: TRBJ1-1
d_gene: .
v_gene: TRBV19
len: 14
CDR3aa: CASQRGAMNTEAFF
CDR3nt: TGTGCCAGCCAAAGGGGTGCTATGAACACTGAAGCTTTCTTT

abundance: .
j_gene: TRBJ2-1
d_gene: TRBD1
v_gene: TRBV19
len: 15
CDR3aa: CASTKGGTGYNEQFF
CDR3nt: TGTGCCAGTACCAAAGGCGGGACAGGGTACAATGAGCAGTTCTTC

abundance: many
j_gene: TRBJ1-1
d_gene: TRBD1
v_gene: TRBV28
len: 17
CDR3aa: CASSLPGTGVRNTEAFF
CDR3nt: TGTGCCAGCAGTTTACCCGGGACAGGGGTCAGGAACACTGAAGCTTTCTTT

abundance: .
j_gene: TRBJ1-1
d_gene: .
v_gene: TRBV16
len: 11
CDR3aa: CASSFRGEAFF
CDR3nt: TGTGCCAGCAGTTTCAGGGGTGAAGCTTTCTTT

abundance: .
j_gene: TRBJ2-5
d_gene: .
v_gene: TRBV7-2
len: 14
CDR3aa: CASSFTEAQETQYF
CDR3nt: TGTGCCAGCAGCTTTACTGAAGCCCAAGAGACCCAGTACTTC

abundance: .
j_gene: TRBJ2-1
d_gene: TRBD2
v_gene: TRBV28
len: 15
CDR3aa: CASSEAGGTYNEQFF
CDR3nt: TGTGCCAGCAGTGAAGCGGGAGGAACTTACAATGAGCAGTTCTTC

abundance: .
j_gene: TRBJ2-7
d_gene: TRBD2
v_gene: TRBV6-5
len: 14
CDR3aa: CASRGSGTTYEQYF
CDR3nt: TGTGCCAGCAGGGGGAGCGGGACGACCTACGAGCAGTACTTC

abundance: .
j_gene: TRBJ1-4
d_gene: TRBD1
v_gene: TRBV18
len: 12
CDR3aa: CASSQDREELFF
CDR3nt: TGTGCCAGCTCCCAGGACAGGGAGGAACTGTTTTTT

abundance: .
j_gene: TRBJ2-3
d_gene: TRBD2
v_gene: TRBV28
len: 15
CDR3aa: CASSFPGGRTDTQYF
CDR3nt: TGTGCCAGCAGTTTTCCGGGAGGACGAACAGATACGCAGTATTTT

abundance: .
j_gene: TRBJ2-5
d_gene: .
v_gene: TRBV23-1
len: 14
CDR3aa: CASSPPGLKGTQYF
CDR3nt: TGCGCCAGCAGTCCCCCGGGACTTAAAGGGACCCAGTACTTC

abundance: .
j_gene: TRBJ2-2
d_gene: TRBD1
v_gene: TRBV5-5
len: 16
CDR3aa: CASSPGTGGNTGELFF
CDR3nt: TGTGCCAGCAGCCCAGGGACAGGAGGGAACACCGGGGAGCTGTTTTTT

abundance: .
j_gene: TRBJ2-3
d_gene: TRBD1
v_gene: TRBV5-1
len: 14
CDR3aa: CASSWTGGTDTQYF
CDR3nt: TGCGCCAGCAGTTGGACAGGGGGCACAGATACGCAGTATTTT

abundance: .
j_gene: TRBJ1-4
d_gene: TRBD1
v_gene: TRBV4-1
len: 17
CDR3aa: CASSQILTTGGNEKLFF
CDR3nt: TGCGCCAGCAGCCAGATCCTTACGACAGGGGGCAATGAAAAACTGTTTTTT

abundance: once
j_gene: TRBJ1-1
d_gene: .
v_gene: TRBV29-1
len: 12
CDR3aa: CSGVKRGIEAFF
CDR3nt: TGCAGCGGAGTTAAAAGAGGTATTGAAGCTTTCTTT

abundance: .
j_gene: TRBJ1-2
d_gene: .
v_gene: TRBV28
len: 15
CDR3aa: CASSSASGIAYGYTF
CDR3nt: TGTGCCAGCAGTTCCGCCTCGGGGATTGCCTATGGCTACACCTTC

abundance: few
j_gene: TRBJ1-4
d_gene: .
v_gene: TRBV27
len: 15
CDR3aa: CASGPRGTTNEKLFF
CDR3nt: TGTGCCAGCGGACCCCGGGGTACGACTAATGAAAAACTGTTTTTT

abundance: .
j_gene: TRBJ2-7
d_gene: TRBD2
v_gene: TRBV11-2
len: 18
CDR3aa: CASSAPGLAGAGSYEQYF
CDR3nt: TGTGCCAGCAGCGCACCGGGACTAGCGGGAGCAGGGTCCTACGAGCAGTACTTC

abundance: .
j_gene: TRBJ2-2
d_gene: .
v_gene: TRBV30
len: 15
CDR3aa: CAWMTGRTNTGELFF
CDR3nt: TGTGCCTGGATGACAGGACGGACGAACACCGGGGAGCTGTTTTTT

abundance: few
j_gene: TRBJ2-3
d_gene: TRBD2
v_gene: TRBV19
len: 17
CDR3aa: CASSIFGSGSGTDTQYF
CDR3nt: TGTGCCAGTAGTATCTTTGGTAGCGGGAGTGGTACAGATACGCAGTATTTT

abundance: .
j_gene: TRBJ2-7
d_gene: TRBD2
v_gene: TRBV28
len: 15
CDR3aa: CASSFPAGTSYEQYF
CDR3nt: TGTGCCAGCAGTTTCCCAGCGGGGACGTCCTACGAGCAGTACTTC

abundance: .
j_gene: TRBJ1-5
d_gene: .
v_gene: TRBV5-1
len: 14
CDR3aa: CASSEGVGNQPQHF
CDR3nt: TGCGCCAGCAGCGAGGGGGTCGGAAATCAGCCCCAGCATTTT

abundance: once
j_gene: TRBJ2-3
d_gene: TRBD2
v_gene: TRBV29-1
len: 14
CDR3aa: CSVEASGSADTQYF
CDR3nt: TGCAGCGTTGAGGCTAGCGGGAGCGCAGATACGCAGTATTTT

abundance: .
j_gene: TRBJ2-1
d_gene: TRBD1
v_gene: TRBV29-1
len: 10
CDR3aa: CSATTGFEFF
CDR3nt: TGCAGCGCCACGACAGGGTTTGAGTTCTTC

abundance: .
j_gene: TRBJ1-2
d_gene: TRBD1
v_gene: TRBV5-5
len: 15
CDR3aa: CASSWGQGKNYGYTF
CDR3nt: TGTGCCAGCAGCTGGGGACAGGGAAAGAACTATGGCTACACCTTC

abundance: .
j_gene: TRBJ2-5
d_gene: TRBD1
v_gene: TRBV19
len: 13
CDR3aa: CASRRTGDETQYF
CDR3nt: TGTGCCAGTAGGAGGACAGGGGATGAGACCCAGTACTTC

abundance: .
j_gene: TRBJ1-5
d_gene: .
v_gene: TRBV29-1
len: 13
CDR3aa: CSAQGPGNQPQHF
CDR3nt: TGCAGCGCCCAGGGGCCGGGCAATCAGCCCCAGCATTTT

abundance: .
j_gene: TRBJ2-2
d_gene: .
v_gene: TRBV27
len: 15
CDR3aa: CASSGRLPNTGELFF
CDR3nt: TGTGCCAGCAGTGGTCGACTTCCGAACACCGGGGAGCTGTTTTTT

abundance: .
j_gene: TRBJ2-5
d_gene: .
v_gene: TRBV7-9
len: 13
CDR3aa: CASSLAVGETQYF
CDR3nt: TGTGCCAGCAGCTTAGCCGTCGGAGAGACCCAGTACTTC

abundance: .
j_gene: TRBJ2-7
d_gene: .
v_gene: TRBV11-2
len: 14
CDR3aa: CASSFARAPYEQYF
CDR3nt: TGTGCCAGCAGCTTTGCGAGGGCCCCCTACGAGCAGTACTTC

abundance: .
j_gene: TRBJ1-4
d_gene: TRBD1
v_gene: TRBV28
len: 13
CDR3aa: CASSSGGNEKLFF
CDR3nt: TGTGCCAGCAGTTCAGGGGGTAACGAAAAACTGTTTTTT

abundance: .
j_gene: TRBJ2-5
d_gene: TRBD1
v_gene: TRBV3-1/TRBV3-2
len: 15
CDR3aa: CASSQEQGVVETQYF
CDR3nt: TGTGCCAGCAGCCAAGAACAGGGGGTAGTAGAGACCCAGTACTTC

abundance: few
j_gene: TRBJ2-7
d_gene: TRBD1
v_gene: TRBV6-6
len: 14
CDR3aa: CASSYSDRGDEQYF
CDR3nt: TGTGCCAGCAGTTACTCGGACAGGGGTGACGAGCAGTACTTC

abundance: once
j_gene: TRBJ2-7
d_gene: TRBD1
v_gene: TRBV28
len: 15
CDR3aa: CASSSPGTGVTEQYF
CDR3nt: TGTGCCAGCAGTTCCCCCGGGACAGGGGTTACCGAGCAGTACTTC

abundance: once
j_gene: TRBJ2-1
d_gene: TRBD2
v_gene: TRBV15
len: 16
CDR3aa: CATSRGGTRGINEQFF
CDR3nt: TGTGCCACCAGCAGAGGAGGGACTAGGGGGATCAATGAGCAGTTCTTC

abundance: .
j_gene: TRBJ1-4
d_gene: TRBD1
v_gene: TRBV4-1
len: 14
CDR3aa: CASTAGTGYEKLFF
CDR3nt: TGCGCCAGCACGGCCGGGACAGGGTATGAAAAACTGTTTTTT

abundance: .
j_gene: TRBJ2-1
d_gene: .
v_gene: TRBV18
len: 15
CDR3aa: CASGDQGYSYNEQFF
CDR3nt: TGTGCCAGCGGAGACCAGGGTTACTCCTACAATGAGCAGTTCTTC

abundance: .
j_gene: TRBJ2-1
d_gene: TRBD2
v_gene: TRBV3-1/TRBV3-2
len: 17
CDR3aa: CASSQALLAGLKNEQFF
CDR3nt: TGTGCCAGCAGCCAAGCGTTACTAGCGGGCTTAAAGAATGAGCAGTTCTTC

abundance: .
j_gene: TRBJ2-3
d_gene: .
v_gene: TRBV4-2
len: 15
CDR3aa: CASSQDRTSQNTQYF
CDR3nt: TGTGCCAGCAGCCAAGATCGGACAAGTCAAAATACGCAGTATTTT

abundance: .
j_gene: TRBJ2-7
d_gene: TRBD1
v_gene: TRBV2
len: 15
CDR3aa: CASRDRGLLISEQYF
CDR3nt: TGTGCCAGCAGGGACAGGGGGCTCTTGATCAGCGAGCAGTACTTC

abundance: .
j_gene: TRBJ1-4
d_gene: .
v_gene: TRBV19
len: 12
CDR3aa: CASRGLNEKLFF
CDR3nt: TGTGCCAGTAGGGGGCTTAATGAAAAACTGTTTTTT

abundance: .
j_gene: TRBJ1-1
d_gene: .
v_gene: TRBV6-5
len: 13
CDR3aa: CASSRGMNTEAFF
CDR3nt: TGTGCCAGCAGCCGAGGGATGAACACTGAAGCTTTCTTT

abundance: .
j_gene: TRBJ1-1
d_gene: TRBD1
v_gene: TRBV19
len: 13
CDR3aa: CASTPRGSTEAFF
CDR3nt: TGTGCCAGTACTCCCAGGGGGTCCACTGAAGCTTTCTTT